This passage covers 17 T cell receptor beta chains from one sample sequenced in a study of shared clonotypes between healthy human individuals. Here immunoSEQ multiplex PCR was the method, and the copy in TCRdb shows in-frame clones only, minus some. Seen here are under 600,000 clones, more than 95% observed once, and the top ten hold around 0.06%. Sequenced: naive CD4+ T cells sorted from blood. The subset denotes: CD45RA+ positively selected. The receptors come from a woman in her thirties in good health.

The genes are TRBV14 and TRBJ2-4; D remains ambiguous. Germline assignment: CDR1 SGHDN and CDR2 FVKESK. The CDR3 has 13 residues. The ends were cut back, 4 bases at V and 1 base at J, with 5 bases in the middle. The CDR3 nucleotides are TGTGCCAGCAGCCCCAGGGCCAAAAACATTCAGTACTTC. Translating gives CASSPRAKNIQYF.

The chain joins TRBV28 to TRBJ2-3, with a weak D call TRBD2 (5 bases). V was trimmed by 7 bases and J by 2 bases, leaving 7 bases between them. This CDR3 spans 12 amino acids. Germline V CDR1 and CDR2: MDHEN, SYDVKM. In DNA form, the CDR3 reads TGTGCCAGCACCCGGGACACAGATACGCAGTATTTT. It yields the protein CASTRDTDTQYF.

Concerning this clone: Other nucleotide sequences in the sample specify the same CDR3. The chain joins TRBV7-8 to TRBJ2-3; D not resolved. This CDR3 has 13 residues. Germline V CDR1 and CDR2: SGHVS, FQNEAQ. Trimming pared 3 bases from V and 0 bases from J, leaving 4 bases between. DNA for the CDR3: TGTGCCAGCAGCTTTCCTAGCACAGATACGCAGTATTTT. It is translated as CASSFPSTDTQYF.

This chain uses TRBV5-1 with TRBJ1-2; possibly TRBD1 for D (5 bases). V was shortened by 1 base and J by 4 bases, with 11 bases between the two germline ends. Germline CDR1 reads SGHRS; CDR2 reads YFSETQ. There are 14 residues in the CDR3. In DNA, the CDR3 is TGCGCCAGCAGCTTGACGACAGAACCCTATGGCTACACCTTC. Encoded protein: CASSLTTEPYGYTF.

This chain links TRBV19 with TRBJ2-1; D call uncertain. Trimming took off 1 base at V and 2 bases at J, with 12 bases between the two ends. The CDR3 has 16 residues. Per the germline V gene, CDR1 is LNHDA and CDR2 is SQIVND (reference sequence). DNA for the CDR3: TGTGCCAGTAGTATAGGGCAGCCCATGACCTACAATGAGCAGTTCTTC. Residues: CASSIGQPMTYNEQFF.

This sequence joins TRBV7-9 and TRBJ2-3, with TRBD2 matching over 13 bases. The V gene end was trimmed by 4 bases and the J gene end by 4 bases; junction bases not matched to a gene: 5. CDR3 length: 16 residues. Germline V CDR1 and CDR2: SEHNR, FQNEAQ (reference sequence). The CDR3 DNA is TGTGCCAGCAGCTCCTGGACTAGCGGGAGATCAGATACGCAGTATTTT. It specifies CASSSWTSGRSDTQYF.

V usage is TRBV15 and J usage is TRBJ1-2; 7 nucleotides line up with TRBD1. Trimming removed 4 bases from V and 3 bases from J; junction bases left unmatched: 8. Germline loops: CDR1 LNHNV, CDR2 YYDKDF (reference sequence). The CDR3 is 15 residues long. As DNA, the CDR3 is TGTGCCACCAGCAACCAACAGGGGCGGGACTATGGCTACACCTTC. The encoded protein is CATSNQQGRDYGYTF.

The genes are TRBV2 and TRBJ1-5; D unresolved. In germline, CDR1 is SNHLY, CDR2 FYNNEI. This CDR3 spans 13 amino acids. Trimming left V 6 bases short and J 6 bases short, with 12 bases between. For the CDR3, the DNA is TGTGCCAGCAGCGCTCAGGTAGTTCAGCCCCAGCATTTT. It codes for CASSAQVVQPQHF.

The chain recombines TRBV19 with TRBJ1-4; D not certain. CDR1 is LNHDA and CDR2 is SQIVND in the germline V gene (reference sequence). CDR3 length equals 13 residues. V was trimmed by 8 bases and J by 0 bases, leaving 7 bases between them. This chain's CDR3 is CASGRTTNEKLFF. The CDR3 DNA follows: TGTGCCAGTGGGCGGACAACTAATGAAAAACTGTTTTTT.

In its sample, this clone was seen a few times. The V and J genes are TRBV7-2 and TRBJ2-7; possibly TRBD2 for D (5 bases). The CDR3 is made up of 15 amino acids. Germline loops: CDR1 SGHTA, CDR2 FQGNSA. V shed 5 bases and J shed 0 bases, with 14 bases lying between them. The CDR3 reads CASSVVGSDSYEQYF. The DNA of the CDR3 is TGTGCCAGCAGCGTAGTTGGTAGCGACTCCTACGAGCAGTACTTC.

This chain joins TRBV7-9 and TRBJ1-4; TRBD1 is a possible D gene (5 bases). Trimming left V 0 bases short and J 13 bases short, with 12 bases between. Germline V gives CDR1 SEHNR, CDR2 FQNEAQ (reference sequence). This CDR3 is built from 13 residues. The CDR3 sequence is CASSLASGGPLFF. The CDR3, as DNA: TGTGCCAGCAGCTTAGCGTCTGGGGGTCCACTGTTTTTT.

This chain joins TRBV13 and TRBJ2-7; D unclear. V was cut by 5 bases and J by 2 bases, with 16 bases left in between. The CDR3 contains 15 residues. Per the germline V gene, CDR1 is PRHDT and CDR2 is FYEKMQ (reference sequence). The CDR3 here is CASSPQEQSTYEQYF. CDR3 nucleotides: TGTGCCAGCAGCCCCCAAGAACAGTCAACCTACGAGCAGTACTTC.

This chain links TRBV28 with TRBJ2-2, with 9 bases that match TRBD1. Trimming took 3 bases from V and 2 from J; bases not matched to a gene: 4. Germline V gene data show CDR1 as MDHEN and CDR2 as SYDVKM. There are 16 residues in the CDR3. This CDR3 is CASSFGDRVNTGELFF. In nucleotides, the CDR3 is TGTGCCAGCAGTTTTGGGGACAGGGTTAACACCGGGGAGCTGTTTTTT.

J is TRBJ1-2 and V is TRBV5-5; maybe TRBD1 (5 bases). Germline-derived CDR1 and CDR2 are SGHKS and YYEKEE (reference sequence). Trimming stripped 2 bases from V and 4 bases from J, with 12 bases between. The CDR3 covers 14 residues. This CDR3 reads CASSFGGGSYGYTF. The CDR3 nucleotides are TGTGCCAGCAGCTTCGGGGGAGGGAGCTATGGCTACACCTTC.

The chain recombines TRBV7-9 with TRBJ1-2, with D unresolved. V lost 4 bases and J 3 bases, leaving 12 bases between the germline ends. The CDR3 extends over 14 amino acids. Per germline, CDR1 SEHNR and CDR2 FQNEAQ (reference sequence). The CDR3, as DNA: TGTGCCAGCAGCTCCCTAGGGCACGACTATGGCTACACCTTC. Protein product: CASSSLGHDYGYTF.

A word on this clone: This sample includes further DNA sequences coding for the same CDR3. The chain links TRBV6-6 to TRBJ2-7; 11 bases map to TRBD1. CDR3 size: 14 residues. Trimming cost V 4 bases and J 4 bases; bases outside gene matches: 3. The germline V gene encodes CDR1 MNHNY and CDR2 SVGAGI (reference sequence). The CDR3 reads CASSSDRGLYEQYF. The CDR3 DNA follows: TGTGCCAGCAGTTCGGACAGGGGGCTGTACGAGCAGTACTTC.

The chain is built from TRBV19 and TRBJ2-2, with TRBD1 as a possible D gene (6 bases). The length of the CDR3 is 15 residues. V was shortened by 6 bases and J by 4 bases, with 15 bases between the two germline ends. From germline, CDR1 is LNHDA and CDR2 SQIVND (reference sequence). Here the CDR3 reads CASRTGTILTGELFF. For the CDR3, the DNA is TGTGCCAGTAGAACCGGGACAATACTCACCGGGGAGCTGTTTTTT. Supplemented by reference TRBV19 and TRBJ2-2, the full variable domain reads DGGITQSPKYLFRKEGQNVTLSCEQNLNHDAMYWYRQDPGQGLRLIYYSQIVNDFQKGDIAEGYSVSREKKESFPLTVTSAQKNPTAFYLCASRTGTILTGELFFGEGSRLTVL.